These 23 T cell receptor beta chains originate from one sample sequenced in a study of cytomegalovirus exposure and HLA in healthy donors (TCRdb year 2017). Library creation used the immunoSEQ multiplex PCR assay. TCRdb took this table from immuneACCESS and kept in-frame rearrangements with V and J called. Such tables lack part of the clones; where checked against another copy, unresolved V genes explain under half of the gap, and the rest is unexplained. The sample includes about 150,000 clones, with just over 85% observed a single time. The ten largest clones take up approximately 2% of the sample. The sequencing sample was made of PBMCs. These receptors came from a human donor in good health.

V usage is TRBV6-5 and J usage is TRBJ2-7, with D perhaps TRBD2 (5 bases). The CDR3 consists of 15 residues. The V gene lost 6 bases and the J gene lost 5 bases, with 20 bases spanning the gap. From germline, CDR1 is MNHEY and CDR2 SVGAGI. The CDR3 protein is CASSPPPWERNEQYF. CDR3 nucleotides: TGTGCCAGCAGCCCCCCCCCGTGGGAGCGCAACGAGCAGTACTTC.

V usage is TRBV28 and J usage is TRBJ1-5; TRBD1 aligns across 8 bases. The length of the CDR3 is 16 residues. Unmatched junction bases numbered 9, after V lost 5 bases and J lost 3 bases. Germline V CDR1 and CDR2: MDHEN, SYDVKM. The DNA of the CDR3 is TGTGCCAGCAGTGTCGACAGGGGATCTTTCAATCAGCCCCAGCATTTT. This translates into CASSVDRGSFNQPQHF.

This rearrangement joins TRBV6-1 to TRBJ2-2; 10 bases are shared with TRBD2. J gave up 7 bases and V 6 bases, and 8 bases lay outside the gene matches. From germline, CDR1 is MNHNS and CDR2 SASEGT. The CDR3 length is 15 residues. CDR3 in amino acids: CASRAGTSAGGELFF. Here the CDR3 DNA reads TGTGCCAGCAGAGCCGGGACTAGCGCAGGCGGGGAGCTGTTTTTT.

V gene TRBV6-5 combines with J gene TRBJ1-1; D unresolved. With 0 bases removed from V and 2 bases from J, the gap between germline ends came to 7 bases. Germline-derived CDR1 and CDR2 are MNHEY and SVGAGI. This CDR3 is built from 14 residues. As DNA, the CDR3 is TGTGCCAGCAGTTACTCAGAGATAAACACTGAAGCTTTCTTT. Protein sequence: CASSYSEINTEAFF.

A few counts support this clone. This chain's CDR3 is CASSLTVRQPQHF. CDR3 nucleotide sequence: TGTGCCAGCAGTTTGACAGTGCGTCAGCCCCAGCATTTT. The gene calls are TRBV6-5 and TRBJ1-5; perhaps TRBD1 as D (5 bases). The CDR3 extends over 13 amino acids. Trimming stripped 4 bases from V and 6 bases from J, with 10 bases between. Per germline, CDR1 MNHEY and CDR2 SVGAGI.

The CDR3 spells CASSYGTGPNGELFF. In nucleotides, the CDR3 is TGTGCCAGCAGCTACGGGACAGGGCCGAACGGGGAGCTGTTTTTT. The rearrangement uses TRBV7-9 and TRBJ2-2; 9 bases line up with TRBD1. Per germline, CDR1 SEHNR and CDR2 FQNEAQ (reference sequence). After removal of 4 bases from V and 7 bases from J, the junction contained 7 bases not matched to a gene. The CDR3 consists of 15 residues.

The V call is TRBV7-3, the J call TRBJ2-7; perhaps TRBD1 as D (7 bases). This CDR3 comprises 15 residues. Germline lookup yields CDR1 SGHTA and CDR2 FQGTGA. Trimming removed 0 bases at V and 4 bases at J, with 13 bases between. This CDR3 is CASSLTAGGGYEQYF. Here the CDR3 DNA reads TGTGCCAGCAGCTTAACGGCAGGGGGAGGATACGAGCAGTACTTC.

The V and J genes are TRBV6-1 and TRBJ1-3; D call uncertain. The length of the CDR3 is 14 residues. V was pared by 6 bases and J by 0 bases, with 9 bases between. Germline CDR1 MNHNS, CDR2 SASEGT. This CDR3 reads CASSFRSSGNTIYF. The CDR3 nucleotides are TGTGCCAGCAGCTTTCGTAGCTCTGGAAACACCATATATTTT.

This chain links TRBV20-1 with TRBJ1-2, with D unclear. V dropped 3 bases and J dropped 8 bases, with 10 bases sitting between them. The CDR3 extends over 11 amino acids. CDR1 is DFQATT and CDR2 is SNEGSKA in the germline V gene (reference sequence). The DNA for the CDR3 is TGCAGTGCTAGTCTCATGACAGGCTACACCTTC. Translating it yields CSASLMTGYTF.

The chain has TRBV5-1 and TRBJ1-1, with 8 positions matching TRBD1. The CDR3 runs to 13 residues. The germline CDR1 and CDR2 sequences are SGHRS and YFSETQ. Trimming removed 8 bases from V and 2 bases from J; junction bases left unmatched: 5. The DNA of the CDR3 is TGCGCCAGTACCGGACAGGGAAACACTGAAGCTTTCTTT. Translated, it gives CASTGQGNTEAFF.

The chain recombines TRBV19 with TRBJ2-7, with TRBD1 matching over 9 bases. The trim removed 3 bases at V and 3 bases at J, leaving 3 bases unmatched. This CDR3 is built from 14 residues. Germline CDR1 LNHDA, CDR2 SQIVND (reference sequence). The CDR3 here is CASSMGQGFYEQYF. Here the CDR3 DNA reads TGTGCCAGTAGTATGGGACAGGGATTCTACGAGCAGTACTTC. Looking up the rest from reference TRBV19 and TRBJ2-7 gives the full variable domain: DGGITQSPKYLFRKEGQNVTLSCEQNLNHDAMYWYRQDPGQGLRLIYYSQIVNDFQKGDIAEGYSVSREKKESFPLTVTSAQKNPTAFYLCASSMGQGFYEQYFGPGTRLTVT.

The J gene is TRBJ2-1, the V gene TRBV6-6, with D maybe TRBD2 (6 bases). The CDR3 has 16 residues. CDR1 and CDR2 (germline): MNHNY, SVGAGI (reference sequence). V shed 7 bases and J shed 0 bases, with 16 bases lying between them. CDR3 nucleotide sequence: TGTGCCAGCACCCACCCCGGGGGTAGCTCCTACAATGAGCAGTTCTTC. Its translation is CASTHPGGSSYNEQFF.

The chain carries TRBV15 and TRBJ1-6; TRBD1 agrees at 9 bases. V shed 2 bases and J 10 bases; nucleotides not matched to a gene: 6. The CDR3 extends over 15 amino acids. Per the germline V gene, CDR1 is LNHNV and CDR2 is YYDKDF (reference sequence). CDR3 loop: CATSRTGTGYSPLHF. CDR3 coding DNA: TGTGCCACCAGCAGAACCGGGACAGGGTACTCACCCCTCCACTTT.

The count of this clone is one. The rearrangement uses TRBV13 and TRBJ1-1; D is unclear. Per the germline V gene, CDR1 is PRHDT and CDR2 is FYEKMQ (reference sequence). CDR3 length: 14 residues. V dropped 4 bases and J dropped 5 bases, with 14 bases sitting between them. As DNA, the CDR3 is TGTGCCAGCAGCTCTAGGGAGGGTGGAACTGAAGCTTTCTTT. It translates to CASSSREGGTEAFF.

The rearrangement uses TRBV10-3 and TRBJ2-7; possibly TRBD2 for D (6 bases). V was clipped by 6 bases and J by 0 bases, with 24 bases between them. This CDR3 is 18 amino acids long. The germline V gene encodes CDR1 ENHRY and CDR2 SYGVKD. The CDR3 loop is CAISPLAPRLSSSYEQYF. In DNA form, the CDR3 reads TGTGCCATCAGCCCACTAGCCCCTCGACTTTCGAGCTCCTACGAGCAGTACTTC.

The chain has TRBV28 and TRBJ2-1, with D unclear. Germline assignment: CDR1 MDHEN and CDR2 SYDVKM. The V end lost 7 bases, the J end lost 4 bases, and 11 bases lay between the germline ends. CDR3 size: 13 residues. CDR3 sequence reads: CASNKELYNEQFF. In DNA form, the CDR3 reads TGTGCCAGCAATAAAGAACTTTACAATGAGCAGTTCTTC. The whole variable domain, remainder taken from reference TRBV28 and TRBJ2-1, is DVKVTQSSRYLVKRTGEKVFLECVQDMDHENMFWYRQDPGLGLRLIYFSYDVKMKEKGDIPEGYSVSREKKERFSLILESASTNQTSMYLCASNKELYNEQFFGPGTRLTVL.

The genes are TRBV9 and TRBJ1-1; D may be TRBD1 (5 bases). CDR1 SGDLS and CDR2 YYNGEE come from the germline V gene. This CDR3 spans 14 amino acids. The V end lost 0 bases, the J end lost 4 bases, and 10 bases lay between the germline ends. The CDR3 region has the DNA TGTGCCAGCAGCGTAGGCGCAGGGCCCACTGAAGCTTTCTTT. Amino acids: CASSVGAGPTEAFF.

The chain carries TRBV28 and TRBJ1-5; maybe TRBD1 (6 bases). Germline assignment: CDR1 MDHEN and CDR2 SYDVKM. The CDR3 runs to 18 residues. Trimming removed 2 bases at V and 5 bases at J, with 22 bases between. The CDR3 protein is CASSLRIWTVGIDQPQHF. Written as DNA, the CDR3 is TGTGCCAGCAGTTTAAGAATTTGGACAGTGGGCATTGATCAGCCCCAGCATTTT.

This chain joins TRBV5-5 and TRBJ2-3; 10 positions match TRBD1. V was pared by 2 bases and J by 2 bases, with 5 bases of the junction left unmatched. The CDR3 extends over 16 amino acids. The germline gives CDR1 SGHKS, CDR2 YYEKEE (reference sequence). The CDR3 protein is CASSFRQGAVTDTQYF. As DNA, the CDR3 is TGTGCCAGCAGCTTCCGACAGGGGGCCGTCACAGATACGCAGTATTTT.

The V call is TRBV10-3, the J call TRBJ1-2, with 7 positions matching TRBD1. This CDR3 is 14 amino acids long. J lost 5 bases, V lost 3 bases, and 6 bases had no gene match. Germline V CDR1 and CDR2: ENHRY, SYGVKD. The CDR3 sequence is CAISEPGQNYGYTF. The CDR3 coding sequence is TGTGCCATCAGTGAACCGGGACAGAATTATGGCTACACCTTC.

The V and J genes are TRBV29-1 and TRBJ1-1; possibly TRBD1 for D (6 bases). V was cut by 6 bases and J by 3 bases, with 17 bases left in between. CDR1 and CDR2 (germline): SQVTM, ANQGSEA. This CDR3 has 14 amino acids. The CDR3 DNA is TGCAGCGTAGGGACAACAACCCCTTACACTGAAGCTTTCTTT. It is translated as CSVGTTTPYTEAFF.

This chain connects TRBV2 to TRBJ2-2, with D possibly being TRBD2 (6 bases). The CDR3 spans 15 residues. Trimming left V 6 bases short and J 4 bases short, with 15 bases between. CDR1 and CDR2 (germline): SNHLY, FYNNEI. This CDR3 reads CASSRGLKGTGELFF. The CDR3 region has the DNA TGTGCCAGCAGCCGGGGACTGAAGGGCACCGGGGAGCTGTTTTTT.

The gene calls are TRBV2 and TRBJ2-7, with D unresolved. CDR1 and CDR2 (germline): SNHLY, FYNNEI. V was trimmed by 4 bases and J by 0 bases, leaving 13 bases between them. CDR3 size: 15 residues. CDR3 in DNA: TGTGCCAGCAGTGCTTCCGCGGTGAGCTCCTACGAGCAGTACTTC. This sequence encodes CASSASAVSSYEQYF.